This T cell receptor (beta chain) is drawn from a study of cytomegalovirus exposure and HLA in healthy donors. Study summary: Among over 350 genotyped donors, 80% to 90% fell in the Caucasian-associated ancestry cluster. Study results and caveats: V- and J-gene trimming in TCR beta was tied to a missense DCLRE1C variant by an analysis performed later. Presence/absence analyses rested on an assumption that sequencing depth was roughly uniform across donors. TCR beta chains numbering some 160 were designated cytomegalovirus-associated.

Notes on this clone: What it binds is unknown.

Primers included in the PCR were 60 Vbeta and 13 Jbeta primers. Libraries were prepared by immunoSEQ multiplex PCR; TCRdb keeps only in-frame clonotypes and omits some of them. This table lists 150,000 to 250,000 clones. V lost 1 base to trimming and J lost 6 bases, with 16 bases between them. The CDR3 loop spans 14 amino acids. Germline assignment: CDR1 GTSNPN and CDR2 SVGIG (reference sequence). The receptor was derived from a boy aged 10-17 years in good health and CMV-seronegative. Sequenced sample: PBMCs. The chain combines TRBV30 with TRBJ2-7, with D maybe TRBD2 (5 bases). CDR3 region: CAWSGGQAQAEQYF. CDR3 bases: TGTGCCTGGAGTGGAGGGCAGGCCCAGGCCGAGCAGTACTTC.